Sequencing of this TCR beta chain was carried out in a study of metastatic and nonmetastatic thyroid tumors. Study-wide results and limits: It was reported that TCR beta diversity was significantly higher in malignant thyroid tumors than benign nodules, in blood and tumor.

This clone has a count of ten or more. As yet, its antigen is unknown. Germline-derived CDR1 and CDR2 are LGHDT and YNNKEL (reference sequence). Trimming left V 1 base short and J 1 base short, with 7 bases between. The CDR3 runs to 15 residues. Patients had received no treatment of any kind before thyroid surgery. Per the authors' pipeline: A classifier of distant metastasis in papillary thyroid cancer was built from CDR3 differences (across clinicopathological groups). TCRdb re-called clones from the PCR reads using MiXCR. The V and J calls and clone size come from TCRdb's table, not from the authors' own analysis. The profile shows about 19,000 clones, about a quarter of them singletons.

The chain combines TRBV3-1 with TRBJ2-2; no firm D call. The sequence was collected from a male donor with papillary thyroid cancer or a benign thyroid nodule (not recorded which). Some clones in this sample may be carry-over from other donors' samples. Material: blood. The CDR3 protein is CASSQAYRNTGELFF. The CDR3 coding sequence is TGTGCCAGCAGCCAAGCTTACAGGAACACCGGGGAGCTGTTTTTT.